This T cell receptor beta chain was sequenced during a study of shared clonotypes between healthy human individuals. Study in general: Per donor, CD8 memory used one plate, CD8 naive used two, CD4 memory used three and CD4 naive used three.

Germline values: CDR1 MNHEY, CDR2 SVGAGI. The V end was cut by 6 bases, the J end by 2 bases, with 14 bases between. This CDR3 region has 14 residues. HIV-negative, healthy adults without recent acute infections or vaccinations were the donors. The assay was immunoSEQ multiplex PCR, and TCRdb's table has in-frame clones only and misses some. The repertoire consists of a few million clones, with approximately 93% occurring once and the leading ten covering around 0.4%. This receptor was identified in a man aged 18 to 30 in good health. Some clones in this sample may be carry-over from other donors' samples. The sample was naive CD4+ T cells from PBMCs. Specified subset: CD45RA+ positively selected. The chain couples TRBV6-5 to TRBJ2-7; D is uncertain. The CDR3 nucleotides are TGTGCCAGCAGACTGTCTCCGGTGGCCTACGAGCAGTACTTC. It codes for CASRLSPVAYEQYF.